This passage covers 13 T cell receptor beta chains from one sample sequenced in a study of blood T cells in healthy people across ages. Through a sample-barcoded 5' primer and a J-beta primer mix, a second PCR was run for roughly 6 to 12 cycles. A single record per CDR3 protein comes from TCRdb applying MiXCR to the 5' RACE reads. Among over 450,000 distinct CDR3 sequences listed, around 24% were seen once. These sequences were also reported in another study, on T cells of mothers and their children.

Sequencing used blood. Every receptor here comes from a boy aged 5-17 years in good health.

This chain links TRBV14 with TRBJ1-1; 9 bases are a match to TRBD1. Germline trimming cut 3 bases from V and 4 bases from J; bases unmatched to any gene: 6. This CDR3 has 15 amino acids. Per germline, CDR1 SGHDN and CDR2 FVKESK. CDR3 DNA: TGTGCCAGCAGCCACGAGGGGACAGGGTTCACTGAAGCTTTCTTT. Translating gives CASSHEGTGFTEAFF.

CDR3 bases: TGTGCCACCAGTTCCAGCCCTGACGAGCAGTACTTC. Translated, it gives CATSSSPDEQYF. The rearrangement joins TRBV24-1 to TRBJ2-7; D gene ambiguous. CDR1 is KGHDR, CDR2 SFDVKD, per germline. This CDR3 spans 12 amino acids. V was trimmed by 6 bases and J by 5 bases, leaving 10 bases between them.

This clonotype was recorded at least ten times. The chain recombines TRBV25-1 with TRBJ2-4; D is possibly TRBD1 (5 bases). This CDR3 region has 14 residues. Between the trimmed V and J ends, which lost 4 bases and 1 base, there was a span of 8 bases. CDR1 and CDR2 (germline): MGHDK, SYGVNS. This CDR3 reads CASSGPGAKNIQYF. The CDR3 region has the DNA TGTGCCAGCAGTGGGCCAGGGGCCAAAAACATTCAGTACTTC.

This clonotype was observed a few times. The CDR3 sequence: CASSLWRIGRSTDTQYF. DNA for the CDR3: TGTGCCAGCAGTTTATGGAGAATCGGGAGGAGCACAGATACGCAGTATTTT. The genes are TRBV28 and TRBJ2-3; 7 positions agree with TRBD2. CDR1 is MDHEN and CDR2 is SYDVKM in the germline V gene. There are 17 residues in the CDR3. V shed 0 bases and J 0 bases; nucleotides not matched to a gene: 6.

This clonotype was seen ten or more times. The chain joins TRBV29-1 to TRBJ2-5, with D perhaps TRBD1 or TRBD2 (5 bases each). Trimming pared 3 bases from V and 2 bases from J, leaving 10 bases between. The CDR3 consists of 13 residues. Per germline, CDR1 SQVTM and CDR2 ANQGSEA. CDR3 sequence reads: CSVDGAAQETQYF. CDR3 coding DNA: TGCAGCGTTGACGGGGCGGCGCAAGAGACCCAGTACTTC.

The sample holds a few counts of this clonotype. The chain joins TRBV28 to TRBJ1-2, with D possibly being TRBD1 (5 bases). This CDR3 is built from 13 residues. Germline CDR1 and CDR2: MDHEN and SYDVKM. Trimming stripped 7 bases from V and 8 bases from J, with 17 bases between. The CDR3 loop reads CASTREVGQGYTF. In DNA form, the CDR3 reads TGTGCCAGCACTCGAGAGGTGGGGCAAGGCTACACCTTC.

This clonotype was counted between two and nine times. The junction departs from germline at one end; a sequencing error may be responsible. This chain uses TRBV5-1 with TRBJ2-3; D tentatively reads TRBD1 or TRBD2 (5 bases each). CDR1 and CDR2 (germline): SGHRS, YFSETQ. The CDR3 extends over 16 amino acids. The CDR3 here is CASSLGALGMTDAQYF. The DNA for the CDR3 is TGCGCCAGCAGCTTGGGGGCCCTCGGGATGACAGATGCGCAGTATTTT.

The gene calls are TRBV27 and TRBJ2-5; D gene unclear. The DNA end is a closer match to TRBJ2-7, so the J assignment may be wrong. Germline V gene sequence: CDR1 MNHEY, CDR2 SMNVEV (reference sequence). The CDR3 length is 14 residues. The CDR3 DNA reads as TGTGCCAGCAGTTTATCGCCGAACGGAGACGAGCAGTACTTC. Translating gives CASSLSPNGDEQYF.

This clonotype was detected a few times. The DNA of the CDR3 is TGTGCCAGCAGCGTAGGAGGAGTAGTTTACGAGCAGTACTTC. Protein: CASSVGGVVYEQYF. This sequence joins TRBV9 and TRBJ2-7; D remains unclear. Germline values: CDR1 SGDLS, CDR2 YYNGEE. Trimming stripped 0 bases from V and 4 bases from J, with 11 bases between. This CDR3 has 14 residues.

The chain is built from TRBV7-7 and TRBJ2-5, with D hard to call. The CDR3 has 14 amino acids. Looked up from germline, CDR1 is SSHAT and CDR2 is FNYEAQ (reference sequence). Deletions cut 2 bases from V and 6 bases from J, with 13 bases between. The CDR3 nucleotides read TGTGCCAGCAGCTTACAGGTGTCAGGAAAGACCCAGTACTTC. Amino acids: CASSLQVSGKTQYF.

This clonotype was observed a handful of times. This chain connects TRBV7-2 to TRBJ2-7; 7 bases are shared with TRBD2. Germline assignment: CDR1 SGHTA and CDR2 FQGNSA. V lost 5 bases to trimming and J lost 7 bases; unmatched junction nucleotides: 11. The CDR3 spans 14 residues. CDR3 in DNA: TGTGCCAGCAGCAATAGGCGGGAGTCCGGGGAGCAGTACTTC. The encoded protein is CASSNRRESGEQYF. The full variable domain, completed using reference TRBV7-2 and TRBJ2-7, is GAGVSQSPSNKVTEKGKDVELRCDPISGHTALYWYRQSLGQGLEFLIYFQGNSAPDKSGLPSDRFSAERTGGSVSTLTIQRTQQEDSAVYLCASSNRRESGEQYFGPGTRLTVT.

This clonotype was picked up a small number of times. The rearrangement links TRBV29-1 to TRBJ2-7; TRBD2 matches 7 bases. Trimming took 0 bases from V and 4 from J; bases not matched to a gene: 6. Germline V gives CDR1 SQVTM, CDR2 ANQGSEA. This CDR3 comprises 14 residues. The CDR3 spells CSVEERHGRYEQYF. The CDR3 DNA reads as TGCAGCGTTGAAGAAAGGCACGGGAGGTACGAGCAGTACTTC.

The V call is TRBV6-5, the J call TRBJ2-5; 11 bases are a match to TRBD2. CDR3 length: 18 amino acids. Losses at the gene ends were 2 bases for V and 4 bases for J; bases not matched to a gene: 12. Germline V gene lookup returns CDR1 MNHEY and CDR2 SVGAGI. In nucleotides, the CDR3 is TGTGCCAGCAGTTACGAGGGGCTAGCGGGAGGCAGCGGAGAGACCCAGTACTTC. As protein: CASSYEGLAGGSGETQYF.